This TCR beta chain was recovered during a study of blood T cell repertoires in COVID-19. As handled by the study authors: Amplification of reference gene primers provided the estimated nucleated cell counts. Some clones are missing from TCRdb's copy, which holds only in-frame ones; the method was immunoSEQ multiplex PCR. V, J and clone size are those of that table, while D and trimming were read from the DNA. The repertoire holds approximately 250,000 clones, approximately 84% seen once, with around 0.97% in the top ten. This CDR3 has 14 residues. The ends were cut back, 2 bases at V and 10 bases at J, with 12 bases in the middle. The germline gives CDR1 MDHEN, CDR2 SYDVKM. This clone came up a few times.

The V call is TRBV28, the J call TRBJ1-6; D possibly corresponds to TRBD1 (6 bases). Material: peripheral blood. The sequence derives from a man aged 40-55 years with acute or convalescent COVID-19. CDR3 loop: CASSLPGGGSPLHF. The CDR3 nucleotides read TGTGCCAGCAGTTTACCTGGGGGCGGATCACCCCTCCACTTT.